A selection of T cell receptor beta chains follows, all from one sample in a study of cytomegalovirus exposure and HLA in healthy donors. The protocol was immunoSEQ multiplex PCR, while the TCRdb copy is restricted to in-frame clones and leaves out a portion. The sample yields about 180,000 clones, roughly 78% seen once. Sequencing was carried out using PBMCs. Receptor source: a woman under 40 in good health and CMV-seronegative. Both conserved end residues are part of each CDR3. The D gene is left open where the match is weak. Not every row has a clone size; where given, it reads once, few, many or a size class.

TRBJ1-4 TRBV5-1 NA NA CASSLEGNEKLFF TGCGCCAGCAGCTTGGAGGGGAATGAAAAACTGTTTTTT
TRBJ1-2 TRBV6-6 NA NA CASRQGGRLNYGYTF TGTGCCAGCAGACAGGGAGGGAGATTGAACTATGGCTACACCTTC
TRBJ2-7 TRBV30 NA TRBD2 CAWSVREGRSYEQYF TGTGCCTGGAGTGTACGGGAGGGCAGATCCTACGAGCAGTACTTC
TRBJ2-2 TRBV9 NA TRBD2 CASSVVGRAENTGELFF TGTGCCAGCAGCGTAGTTGGGAGGGCGGAGAACACCGGGGAGCTGTTTTTT
TRBJ2-3 TRBV5-4 NA TRBD2 CASSLGGLAGSSTDTQYF TGTGCCAGCAGCTTGGGGGGACTAGCGGGGTCAAGCACAGATACGCAGTATTTT
TRBJ1-6 TRBV7-9 NA NA CAPGGLGNSPLHF TGTGCCCCCGGCGGGCTGGGTAATTCACCCCTCCACTTT
TRBJ2-1 TRBV5-6 NA NA CASSLGTIGLDEQFF TGTGCCAGCAGCTTGGGGACAATAGGCCTCGATGAGCAGTTCTTC
TRBJ2-3 TRBV10-1 NA TRBD2 CASSRAGGTDTQYF TGCGCCAGCAGTCGGGCGGGGGGCACAGATACGCAGTATTTT
TRBJ1-4 TRBV2 NA NA CASRRDLNEKLFF TGTGCCAGCAGGCGGGACCTAAATGAAAAACTGTTTTTT
TRBJ2-7 TRBV29-1 NA NA CSVERGSTYEQYF TGCAGCGTTGAGAGGGGGTCAACTTACGAGCAGTACTTC
TRBJ2-2 TRBV18 few NA CASSPPVGSGGELFF TGTGCCAGCTCACCACCGGTCGGCAGCGGCGGGGAGCTGTTTTTT
TRBJ1-1 TRBV7-9 NA TRBD1 CASSLEGDRENTEAFF TGTGCCAGCAGCTTAGAGGGGGACAGGGAGAACACTGAAGCTTTCTTT
TRBJ2-3 TRBV18 NA NA CASSRPTGGTDTQYF TGTGCCAGCTCACGTCCGACGGGGGGCACAGATACGCAGTATTTT
TRBJ2-5 TRBV30 NA NA CAWSLGSTRLETQYF TGTGCCTGGAGCTTAGGGAGCACCAGGTTAGAGACCCAGTACTTC
TRBJ2-7 TRBV11-1 NA NA CASSSVKGPYEQYF TGTGCCAGCAGCTCGGTGAAGGGGCCCTACGAGCAGTACTTC
TRBJ1-1 TRBV6-1 once TRBD1 CASSEATGGIAEAFF TGTGCCAGCAGTGAAGCGACAGGGGGAATTGCTGAAGCTTTCTTT
TRBJ2-7 TRBV15 NA NA CATSRGTGSYEQYF TGTGCCACCAGCAGAGGCACAGGTTCCTACGAGCAGTACTTC
TRBJ1-2 TRBV19 NA NA CASSITRQVPYGYTF TGTGCCAGTAGTATCACCCGACAAGTCCCCTATGGCTACACCTTC
TRBJ2-5 TRBV7-3 NA TRBD1 CASSLGTPRDRGEETQYF TGTGCCAGCAGCTTAGGCACCCCTCGGGACAGGGGCGAAGAGACCCAGTACTTC
TRBJ1-6 TRBV5-1 NA TRBD1 CASSQIQGADSPLHF TGCGCCAGCAGCCAAATCCAGGGGGCGGATTCACCCCTCCACTTT
TRBJ2-7 TRBV9 NA TRBD1 CASSAGTGFDEQYF TGTGCCAGCAGCGCCGGGACAGGGTTCGACGAGCAGTACTTC
TRBJ1-1 TRBV7-2 NA NA CASSLVGAVAEAFF TGTGCCAGCAGCTTAGTAGGGGCGGTGGCTGAAGCTTTCTTT
TRBJ2-7 TRBV2 NA NA CASGIRWAAYEQYF TGTGCCAGTGGAATCCGGTGGGCAGCCTACGAGCAGTACTTC
TRBJ2-2 TRBV9 few NA CASSAPPPNTGELFF TGTGCCAGCAGCGCCCCTCCCCCGAACACCGGGGAGCTGTTTTTT
TRBJ2-2 TRBV6-1 few TRBD1 CASNRGQDTGELFF TGTGCCAGCAACAGGGGACAGGACACCGGGGAGCTGTTTTTT
TRBJ2-3 TRBV5-1 NA TRBD2 CASSPGLAGSTDTQYF TGCGCCAGCAGCCCGGGACTAGCGGGTAGCACAGATACGCAGTATTTT
TRBJ1-2 TRBV19 NA TRBD1 CASSMGTGGYGYTF TGTGCCAGTAGTATGGGGACAGGCGGGTATGGCTACACCTTC
TRBJ1-1 TRBV27 NA NA CASRPFTGSGTEAFF TGTGCCAGCAGGCCATTTACAGGGTCGGGAACTGAAGCTTTCTTT
TRBJ2-5 TRBV9 NA TRBD1 CASSGQGSLGETQYF TGTGCCAGCAGCGGACAGGGGTCTTTGGGAGAGACCCAGTACTTC
TRBJ1-5 TRBV6-1 NA TRBD1 CASSFRDSSNQPQHF TGTGCCAGCAGTTTCCGGGACAGTAGCAATCAGCCCCAGCATTTT
TRBJ1-6 TRBV10-3 NA NA CAISETEGDNSPLHF TGTGCCATCAGTGAGACCGAGGGAGATAATTCACCCCTCCACTTT
TRBJ2-7 TRBV5-6 few TRBD1 CASSAPAGTGGYEQYF TGTGCCAGCAGTGCCCCGGCAGGGACAGGGGGCTACGAGCAGTACTTC
TRBJ1-2 TRBV6-4 few TRBD1 CASRPGQADFYGYTF TGTGCCAGCCGACCGGGACAGGCCGATTTCTATGGCTACACCTTC
TRBJ1-1 TRBV5-5 NA TRBD1 CASSLGGQGRAFF TGTGCCAGCAGCTTGGGCGGACAGGGAAGAGCTTTCTTT
TRBJ2-3 TRBV7-6 few TRBD1 CASSLGTGLNTDTQYF TGTGCCAGCAGCTTAGGGACAGGGCTGAACACAGATACGCAGTATTTT
TRBJ2-7 TRBV7-9 NA TRBD1 CASSWDRADEQYF TGTGCCAGCAGCTGGGACAGGGCCGACGAGCAGTACTTC
TRBJ1-1 TRBV19 NA NA CASSIDTGAEAFF TGTGCCAGTAGTATAGATACAGGAGCTGAAGCTTTCTTT
TRBJ1-1 TRBV21-1 NA NA CASSKGPHMPPPEAFF TGTGCCAGCAGCAAAGGTCCCCACATGCCCCCACCTGAAGCTTTCTTT
TRBJ2-2 TRBV6-6 NA TRBD2 CASSYSGGGATGELFF TGTGCCAGCAGTTACTCTGGCGGGGGGGCCACCGGGGAGCTGTTTTTT
TRBJ1-3 TRBV5-6 few TRBD1 CASSDPTGGGGNTIYF TGTGCCAGCAGTGATCCAACAGGGGGCGGTGGAAACACCATATATTTT
TRBJ2-1 TRBV10-1 NA NA CASSPGSFSDNEQFF TGCGCCAGCAGTCCCGGGTCCTTTTCCGACAATGAGCAGTTCTTC